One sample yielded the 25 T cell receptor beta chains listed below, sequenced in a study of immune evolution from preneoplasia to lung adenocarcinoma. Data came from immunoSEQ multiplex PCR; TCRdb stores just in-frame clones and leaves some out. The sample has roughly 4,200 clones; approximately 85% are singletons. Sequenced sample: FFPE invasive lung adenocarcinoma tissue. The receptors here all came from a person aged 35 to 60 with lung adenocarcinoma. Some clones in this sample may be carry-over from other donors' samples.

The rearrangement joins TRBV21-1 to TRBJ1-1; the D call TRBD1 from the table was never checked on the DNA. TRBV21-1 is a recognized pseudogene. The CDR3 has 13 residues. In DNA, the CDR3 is TGTGCCAGCAGCAACAAACAGAACACTGAAGCTTTCTTT. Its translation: CASSNKQNTEAFF.

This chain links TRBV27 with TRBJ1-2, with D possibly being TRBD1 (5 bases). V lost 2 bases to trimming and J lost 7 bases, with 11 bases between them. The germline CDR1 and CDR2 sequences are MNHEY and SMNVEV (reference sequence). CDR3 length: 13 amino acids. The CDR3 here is CASSLPGSGGYTF. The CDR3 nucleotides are TGTGCCAGCAGTTTACCAGGGTCGGGTGGCTACACCTTC.

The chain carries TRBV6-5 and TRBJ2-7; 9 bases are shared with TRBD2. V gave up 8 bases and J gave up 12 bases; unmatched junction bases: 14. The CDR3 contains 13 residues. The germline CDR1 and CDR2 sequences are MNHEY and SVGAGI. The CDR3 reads CASGTSKNGVGYF. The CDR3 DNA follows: TGTGCCAGCGGGACTAGCAAAAACGGAGTAGGGTACTTC.

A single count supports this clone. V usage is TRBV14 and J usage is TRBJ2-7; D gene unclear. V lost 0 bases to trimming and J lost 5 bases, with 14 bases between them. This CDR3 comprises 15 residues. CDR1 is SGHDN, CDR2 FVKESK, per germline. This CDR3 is CASSQDWTAVNEQYF. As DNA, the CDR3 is TGTGCCAGCAGCCAAGATTGGACCGCCGTGAACGAGCAGTACTTC.

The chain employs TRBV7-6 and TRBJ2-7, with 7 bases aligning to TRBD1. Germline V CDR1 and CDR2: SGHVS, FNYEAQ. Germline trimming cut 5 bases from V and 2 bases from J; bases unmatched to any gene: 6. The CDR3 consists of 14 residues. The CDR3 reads CASSLGDSAYEQYF. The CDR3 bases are TGTGCCAGCAGCCTAGGGGACAGCGCCTACGAGCAGTACTTC.

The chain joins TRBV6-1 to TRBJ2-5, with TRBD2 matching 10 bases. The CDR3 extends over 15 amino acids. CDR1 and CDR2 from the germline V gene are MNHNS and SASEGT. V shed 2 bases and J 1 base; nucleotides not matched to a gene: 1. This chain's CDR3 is CASSELAGAQETQYF. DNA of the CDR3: TGTGCCAGCAGTGAACTAGCGGGAGCCCAAGAGACCCAGTACTTC.

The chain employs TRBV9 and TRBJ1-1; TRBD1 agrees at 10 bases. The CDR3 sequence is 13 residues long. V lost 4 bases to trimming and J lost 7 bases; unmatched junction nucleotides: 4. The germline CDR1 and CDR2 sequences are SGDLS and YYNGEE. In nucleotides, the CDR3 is TGTGCCAGCAGCCTGACAGGGGGCCTTGAAGCTTTCTTT. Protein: CASSLTGGLEAFF.

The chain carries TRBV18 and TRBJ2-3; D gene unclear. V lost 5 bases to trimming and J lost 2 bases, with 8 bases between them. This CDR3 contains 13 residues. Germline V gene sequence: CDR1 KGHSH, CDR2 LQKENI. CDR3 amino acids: CASSWGFTDTQYF. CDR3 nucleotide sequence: TGTGCCAGCTCATGGGGTTTCACAGATACGCAGTATTTT.

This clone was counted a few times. DNA of the CDR3: TGTGCCAGCAGCAAGAATAGGGGGGAAAGACCGGGACTCTACGAGCAGTACTTC. It yields the protein CASSKNRGERPGLYEQYF. The chain couples TRBV21-1 to TRBJ2-7. TRBV21-1 is classified as a pseudogene. The CDR3 spans 18 residues.

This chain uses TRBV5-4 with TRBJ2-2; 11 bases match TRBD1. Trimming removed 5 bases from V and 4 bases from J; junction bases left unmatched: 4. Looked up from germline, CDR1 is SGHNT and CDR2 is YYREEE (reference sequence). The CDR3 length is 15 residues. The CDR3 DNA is TGTGCCAGCAGGCGGGACAGGGGGGTCACCGGGGAGCTGTTTTTT. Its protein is CASRRDRGVTGELFF.

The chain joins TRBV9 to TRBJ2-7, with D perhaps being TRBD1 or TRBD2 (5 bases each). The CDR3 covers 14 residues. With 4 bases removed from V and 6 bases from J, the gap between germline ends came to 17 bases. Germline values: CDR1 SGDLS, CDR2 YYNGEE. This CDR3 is CASSLRDLEGEQYF. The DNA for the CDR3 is TGTGCCAGCAGCCTCCGGGACCTCGAGGGCGAGCAGTACTTC.

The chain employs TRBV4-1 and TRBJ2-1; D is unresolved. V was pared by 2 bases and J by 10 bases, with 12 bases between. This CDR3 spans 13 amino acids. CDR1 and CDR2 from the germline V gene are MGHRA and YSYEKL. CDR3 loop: CASSQFPTEEQFF. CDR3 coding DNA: TGCGCCAGCAGCCAATTCCCTACCGAGGAGCAGTTCTTC.

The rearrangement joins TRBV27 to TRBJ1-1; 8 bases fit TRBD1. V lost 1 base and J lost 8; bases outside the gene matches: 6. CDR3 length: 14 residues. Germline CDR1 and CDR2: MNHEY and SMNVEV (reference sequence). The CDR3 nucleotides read TGTGCCAGCAGTTTATTCGCCCAGGGGGCCGAAGCTTTCTTT. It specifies CASSLFAQGAEAFF.

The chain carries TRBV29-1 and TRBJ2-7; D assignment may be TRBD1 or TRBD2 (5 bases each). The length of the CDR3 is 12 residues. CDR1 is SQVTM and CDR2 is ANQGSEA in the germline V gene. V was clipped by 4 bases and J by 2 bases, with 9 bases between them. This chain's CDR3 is CSVGKGPYEQYF. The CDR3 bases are TGCAGCGTTGGGAAGGGACCCTACGAGCAGTACTTC.

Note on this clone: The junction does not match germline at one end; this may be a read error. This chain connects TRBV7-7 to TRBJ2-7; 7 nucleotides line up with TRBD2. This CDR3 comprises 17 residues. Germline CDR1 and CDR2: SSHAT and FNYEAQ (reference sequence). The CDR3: CASSSRSGREESYEQYF. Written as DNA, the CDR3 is TGTGCTAGCAGCTCCCGAAGTGGTCGGGAGGAATCCTACGAGCAGTACTTC.

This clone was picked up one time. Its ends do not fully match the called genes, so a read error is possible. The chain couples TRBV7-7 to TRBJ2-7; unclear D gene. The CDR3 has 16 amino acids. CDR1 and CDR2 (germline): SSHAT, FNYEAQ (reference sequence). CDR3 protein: CASSFTVAGPSYEQYF. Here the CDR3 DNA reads TGTGCTAGCAGCTTCACTGTAGCTGGACCCTCCTACGAGCAGTACTTC.

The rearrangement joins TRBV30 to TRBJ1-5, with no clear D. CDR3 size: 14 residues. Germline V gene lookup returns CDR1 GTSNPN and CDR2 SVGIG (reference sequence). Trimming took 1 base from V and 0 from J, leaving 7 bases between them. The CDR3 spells CAWSGTNSNQPQHF. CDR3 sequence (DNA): TGTGCCTGGAGTGGGACGAATAGCAATCAGCCCCAGCATTTT.

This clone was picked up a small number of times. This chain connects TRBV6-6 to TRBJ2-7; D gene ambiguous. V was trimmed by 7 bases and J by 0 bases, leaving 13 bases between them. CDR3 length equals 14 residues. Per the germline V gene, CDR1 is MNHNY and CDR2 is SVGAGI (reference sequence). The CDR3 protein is CASKTDGSSYEQYF. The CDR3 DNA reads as TGTGCCAGCAAGACCGACGGGTCCTCCTACGAGCAGTACTTC.

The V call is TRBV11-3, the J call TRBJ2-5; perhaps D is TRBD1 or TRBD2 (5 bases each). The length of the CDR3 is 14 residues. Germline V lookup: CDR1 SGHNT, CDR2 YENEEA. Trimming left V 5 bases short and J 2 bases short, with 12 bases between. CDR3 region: CASSLRDDQETQYF. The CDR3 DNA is TGTGCCAGCAGCCTTAGGGACGATCAAGAGACCCAGTACTTC.

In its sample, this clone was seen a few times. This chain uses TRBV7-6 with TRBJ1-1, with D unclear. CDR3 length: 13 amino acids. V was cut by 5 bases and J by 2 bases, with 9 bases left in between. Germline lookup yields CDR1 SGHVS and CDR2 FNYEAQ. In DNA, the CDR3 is TGTGCCAGCAGCCAAGACCTTAACACTGAAGCTTTCTTT. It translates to CASSQDLNTEAFF.

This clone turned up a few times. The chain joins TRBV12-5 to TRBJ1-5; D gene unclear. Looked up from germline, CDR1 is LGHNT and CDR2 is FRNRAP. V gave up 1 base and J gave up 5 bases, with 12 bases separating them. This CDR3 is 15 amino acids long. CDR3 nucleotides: TGTGCTAGTGGTTTGGGGATAGGCCAAGATCAGCCCCAGCATTTT. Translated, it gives CASGLGIGQDQPQHF.

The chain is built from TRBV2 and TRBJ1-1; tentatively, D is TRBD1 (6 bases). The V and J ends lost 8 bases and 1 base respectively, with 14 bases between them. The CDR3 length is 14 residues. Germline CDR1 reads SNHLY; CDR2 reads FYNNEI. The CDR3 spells CASSTGSRNTEAFF. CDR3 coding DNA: TGTGCCAGCTCGACAGGCAGCCGGAACACTGAAGCTTTCTTT.

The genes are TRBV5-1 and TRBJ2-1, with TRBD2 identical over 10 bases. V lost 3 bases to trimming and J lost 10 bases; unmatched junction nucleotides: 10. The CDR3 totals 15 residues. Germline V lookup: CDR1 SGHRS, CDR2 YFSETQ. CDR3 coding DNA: TGCGCCAGCAGCTCAGCGGGAGGGGGGCTACAAGAGCAGTTCTTC. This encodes CASSSAGGGLQEQFF. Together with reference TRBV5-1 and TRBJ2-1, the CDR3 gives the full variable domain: KAGVTQTPRYLIKTRGQQVTLSCSPISGHRSVSWYQQTPGQGLQFLFEYFSETQRNKGNFPGRFSGRQFSNSRSEMNVSTLELGDSALYLCASSSAGGGLQEQFFGPGTRLTVL.

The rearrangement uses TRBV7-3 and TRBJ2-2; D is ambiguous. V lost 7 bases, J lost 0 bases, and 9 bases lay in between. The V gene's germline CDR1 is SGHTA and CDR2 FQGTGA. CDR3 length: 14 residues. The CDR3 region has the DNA TGTGCCAGCAACCTCGGTCCGAACACCGGGGAGCTGTTTTTT. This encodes CASNLGPNTGELFF. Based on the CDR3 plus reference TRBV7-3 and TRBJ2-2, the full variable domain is GAGVSQTPSNKVTEKGKYVELRCDPISGHTALYWYRQSLGQGPEFLIYFQGTGAADDSGLPNDRFFAVRPEGSVSTLKIQRTERGDSAVYLCASNLGPNTGELFFGEGSRLTVL.

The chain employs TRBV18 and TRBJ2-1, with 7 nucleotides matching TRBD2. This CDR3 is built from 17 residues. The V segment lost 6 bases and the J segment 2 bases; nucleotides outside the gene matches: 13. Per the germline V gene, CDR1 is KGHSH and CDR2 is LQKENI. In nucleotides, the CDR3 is TGTGCCAGCTCCCAAGAGAGGGCTAGCGGTACCTACAATGAGCAGTTCTTC. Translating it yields CASSQERASGTYNEQFF. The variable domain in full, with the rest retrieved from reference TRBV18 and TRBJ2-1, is NAGVMQNPRHLVRRRGQEARLRCSPMKGHSHVYWYRQLPEEGLKFMVYLQKENIIDESGMPKERFSAEFPKEGPSILRIQQVVRGDSAAYFCASSQERASGTYNEQFFGPGTRLTVL.